The 20 T cell receptor beta chains below come from one sample, sequenced in a study of blood T cell repertoires in COVID-19. TCRdb's copy holds only in-frame clones and misses some; the assay was immunoSEQ multiplex PCR. The data contain 470,000 or so clones, roughly 87% of them seen just once; the ten biggest clones take up roughly 2%. Sequencing was done on a sample of PBMCs or T cells enriched from blood (not recorded which). The receptors shown here come from a woman younger than 30 with acute COVID-19.

V is TRBV20-1 and J is TRBJ2-1; 11 bases are a match to TRBD2. The V gene's germline CDR1 is DFQATT and CDR2 SNEGSKA (reference sequence). There are 11 residues in the CDR3. After removal of 5 bases from V and 14 bases from J, the junction contained 5 bases not matched to a gene. CDR3 sequence reads: CSAPGLAEEFF. Here the CDR3 DNA reads TGCAGTGCTCCGGGACTAGCGGAGGAGTTCTTC.

The chain couples TRBV7-9 to TRBJ1-1; 7 bases line up with TRBD1. Germline CDR1 reads SEHNR; CDR2 reads FQNEAQ (reference sequence). The CDR3 has 14 amino acids. Trimming removed 8 bases from V and 1 base from J; junction bases left unmatched: 7. This chain's CDR3 is CASRSGQPNTEAFF. The CDR3 DNA reads TGTGCCAGCCGCTCGGGACAGCCGAACACTGAAGCTTTCTTT.

The chain employs TRBV12-5 and TRBJ2-1; 9 nucleotides align to TRBD2. Germline assignment: CDR1 LGHNT and CDR2 FRNRAP. V shed 3 bases and J 3 bases; nucleotides not matched to a gene: 3. CDR3 length: 15 residues. The CDR3 region has the DNA TGTGCTAGTGGTTTAGGGACTAGCCACTACAATGAGCAGTTCTTC. Translating it yields CASGLGTSHYNEQFF.

V usage is TRBV11-2 and J usage is TRBJ2-1; 7 bases line up with TRBD2. The V gene's germline CDR1 is SGHAT and CDR2 FQNNGV. V trimming: 1 base; J trimming: 2 bases; junction bases outside the gene matches: 2. The CDR3 runs 15 residues. CDR3 loop: CASSLGDYPYNEQFF. For the CDR3, the DNA is TGTGCCAGCAGCTTAGGGGACTATCCCTACAATGAGCAGTTCTTC.

J is TRBJ2-1 and V is TRBV6-2 or TRBV6-3; weak D call: TRBD2 (6 bases). Germline CDR1 is MNHEY and CDR2 is SVGEGT. This CDR3 is built from 15 residues. V lost 2 bases to trimming and J lost 5 bases, with 13 bases between them. The CDR3 region has the DNA TGTGCCAGCAGTTACGCTAGCGACCAACACAATGAGCAGTTCTTC. Amino acids: CASSYASDQHNEQFF.

This sequence joins TRBV4-3 and TRBJ2-5, with unresolved D. The V and J ends lost 0 bases and 4 bases respectively, with 6 bases between them. Per the germline V gene, CDR1 is LGHNA and CDR2 is YSLEER. The CDR3 loop spans 13 amino acids. CDR3 coding DNA: TGCGCCAGCAGCCAAGAGCTGCGAGAGACCCAGTACTTC. Protein sequence: CASSQELRETQYF.

The chain carries TRBV30 and TRBJ1-4, with D perhaps matching TRBD1 (6 bases). CDR3 length: 12 residues. Germline CDR1 reads GTSNPN; CDR2 reads SVGIG (reference sequence). V lost 4 bases, J lost 7 bases, and 10 bases lay in between. The CDR3 region is CAWKGGGEKLFF. CDR3 bases: TGTGCCTGGAAGGGGGGGGGTGAAAAACTGTTTTTT.

This chain links TRBV12-3 or TRBV12-4 with TRBJ1-1; D gene uncertain. Trimming removed 5 bases at V and 5 bases at J, with 9 bases between. The CDR3 runs 12 residues. This CDR3 reads CASSAVRTEAFF. CDR3 sequence (DNA): TGTGCCAGCAGTGCCGTTCGGACTGAAGCTTTCTTT.

The V and J genes are TRBV28 and TRBJ2-7; no reliable D call. Germline V gene data show CDR1 as MDHEN and CDR2 as SYDVKM. CDR3 length: 13 residues. Deletions cut 2 bases from V and 4 bases from J, with 9 bases between. The CDR3 region has the DNA TGTGCCAGCAGTTTAGTTCTTCTTTACGAGCAGTACTTC. It specifies CASSLVLLYEQYF.

The V call is TRBV10-2, the J call TRBJ2-7; D uncertain. CDR1 and CDR2 (germline): WSHSY, SAAADI. V was pared by 4 bases and J by 3 bases, with 13 bases between. This CDR3 is 14 amino acids long. CDR3 region: CASSVETEFYEQYF. In DNA, the CDR3 is TGCGCCAGCAGTGTGGAGACGGAATTCTACGAGCAGTACTTC.

In its sample, this clone was seen once. The chain is built from TRBV28 and TRBJ2-3; 10 bases are shared with TRBD2. V shed 5 bases, J shed 2 bases, and the junction held 7 bases outside the gene matches. Germline assignment: CDR1 MDHEN and CDR2 SYDVKM. CDR3 length: 16 amino acids. The CDR3 spells CASSLRTSGITDTQYF. The CDR3, as DNA: TGTGCCAGCAGTCTCCGGACTAGCGGCATCACAGATACGCAGTATTTT.

The chain recombines TRBV6-6 with TRBJ2-7, with 7 nucleotides matching TRBD2. Per germline, CDR1 MNHNY and CDR2 SVGAGI (reference sequence). V was pared by 6 bases and J by 0 bases, with 11 bases of the junction left unmatched. The CDR3 length is 16 residues. In DNA, the CDR3 is TGTGCCAGCAGAAAAAAGGGAGGGCCCCACTCCTACGAGCAGTACTTC. It codes for CASRKKGGPHSYEQYF.

There are a few counts of this clone. The chain links TRBV19 to TRBJ1-1; TRBD1 might be the D (5 bases). The V gene lost 7 bases and the J gene lost 6 bases, with 9 bases spanning the gap. Germline V gene sequence: CDR1 LNHDA, CDR2 SQIVND (reference sequence). The CDR3 loop spans 11 amino acids. CDR3 loop: CASKLGAEAFF. The CDR3 DNA reads TGTGCCAGTAAGCTAGGGGCTGAAGCTTTCTTT. The full variable domain, with the rest looked up from reference TRBV19 and TRBJ1-1, is DGGITQSPKYLFRKEGQNVTLSCEQNLNHDAMYWYRQDPGQGLRLIYYSQIVNDFQKGDIAEGYSVSREKKESFPLTVTSAQKNPTAFYLCASKLGAEAFFGQGTRLTVV.

This rearrangement joins TRBV4-3 to TRBJ2-7; 14 bases are a match to TRBD2. There are 16 residues in the CDR3. After removal of 5 bases from V and 1 base from J, the junction contained 4 bases not matched to a gene. Germline lookup yields CDR1 LGHNA and CDR2 YSLEER. CDR3 region: CASSKGTSGGSYEQYF. In nucleotides, the CDR3 is TGCGCCAGCAGCAAAGGGACTAGCGGGGGTTCCTACGAGCAGTACTTC.

The V call is TRBV19, the J call TRBJ1-1, with a tentative D call TRBD1 (6 bases). The V gene lost 8 bases and the J gene lost 4 bases, with 14 bases spanning the gap. This CDR3 comprises 13 residues. Germline-derived CDR1 and CDR2 are LNHDA and SQIVND (reference sequence). The CDR3 nucleotides read TGTGCCAGTCTAGAGGTAGGGGGCACTGAAGCTTTCTTT. This encodes CASLEVGGTEAFF.

The chain recombines TRBV5-6 with TRBJ1-2; D call uncertain. The CDR3 has 13 residues. Germline-derived CDR1 and CDR2 are SGHDT and YYEEEE. The germline V and J ends were trimmed by 1 base and 4 bases, with 8 bases remaining between them. The DNA for the CDR3 is TGTGCCAGCAGCTTGCAGGCAGTCTATGGCTACACCTTC. Its protein is CASSLQAVYGYTF. Complete variable domain (other parts from reference TRBV5-6 and TRBJ1-2): DAGVTQSPTHLIKTRGQQVTLRCSPKSGHDTVSWYQQALGQGPQFIFQYYEEEERQRGNFPDRFSGHQFPNYSSELNVNALLLGDSALYLCASSLQAVYGYTFGSGTRLTVV.

This chain connects TRBV11-2 to TRBJ2-7; TRBD1 might be the D (6 bases). Trimming left V 5 bases short and J 7 bases short, with 15 bases between. Germline assignment: CDR1 SGHAT and CDR2 FQNNGV. The CDR3 is 13 residues long. Here the CDR3 DNA reads TGTGCCAGCAGCCAACCGGGACAAGGAGAGCAGTACTTC. As protein: CASSQPGQGEQYF.

CDR3 in amino acids: CASSLLGGGTDEQYF. For the CDR3, the DNA is TGTGCCAGCAGCTTATTGGGCGGGGGAACGGACGAGCAGTACTTC. The chain uses TRBV7-3 and TRBJ2-7, with 7 bases fitting TRBD2. Germline V CDR1 and CDR2: SGHTA, FQGTGA. The trim removed 2 bases at V and 5 bases at J, leaving 9 bases unmatched. CDR3 size: 15 residues. Combining the CDR3 with reference TRBV7-3 and TRBJ2-7 gives the whole variable domain GAGVSQTPSNKVTEKGKYVELRCDPISGHTALYWYRQSLGQGPEFLIYFQGTGAADDSGLPNDRFFAVRPEGSVSTLKIQRTERGDSAVYLCASSLLGGGTDEQYFGPGTRLTVT.

Points on this clone: Other DNA sequences of this sample code for an identical CDR3. This rearrangement joins TRBV7-9 to TRBJ1-1; 8 bases match TRBD1. V lost 0 bases, J lost 2 bases, and 2 bases stayed unmatched. The CDR3 runs 15 residues. Germline CDR1 is SEHNR and CDR2 is FQNEAQ (reference sequence). CDR3 nucleotides: TGTGCCAGCAGCTTAGCGGGGACAGGCAACACTGAAGCTTTCTTT. Its protein is CASSLAGTGNTEAFF.

This chain connects TRBV9 to TRBJ2-5; TRBD2 matches at 13 bases. The J segment lost 6 bases and the V segment lost 4 bases, leaving 12 bases of the junction unmatched. This CDR3 region has 17 residues. Germline CDR1 reads SGDLS; CDR2 reads YYNGEE. CDR3 nucleotides: TGTGCCAGCAGCCGATATGCAACTAGCGGGAGGGAACAGACCCAGTACTTC. Protein sequence: CASSRYATSGREQTQYF.